The 19 T cell receptor beta chains below all came from one sample that was sequenced in a study of chemoradiotherapy in HPV16-positive cancers. Method: immunoSEQ multiplex PCR; TCRdb's copy keeps in-frame clones and lacks some. The sample carries about 7,000 clones, around nine tenths recorded once. This specimen was tumor tissue, taken from a patient who underwent chemoradiotherapy. These receptors all stem from a human donor with HPV-associated anogenital cancer.

The chain employs TRBV2 and TRBJ1-4, with TRBD1 matching over 10 bases. This CDR3 comprises 15 residues. Trimming at V came to 6 bases and at J to 4 bases, leaving 5 bases not matched to a gene. Germline lookup yields CDR1 SNHLY and CDR2 FYNNEI. The CDR3 here is CASRDRGFLNEKLFF. CDR3 nucleotide sequence: TGTGCCAGCAGGGACAGGGGGTTTCTTAATGAAAAACTGTTTTTT.

The V gene is TRBV15, the J gene TRBJ2-7; TRBD2 agrees at 10 bases. CDR1 and CDR2 from the germline V gene are LNHNV and YYDKDF (reference sequence). Unmatched junction bases numbered 7, after V lost 0 bases and J lost 5 bases. The CDR3 runs to 16 residues. The CDR3 region is CATSREASGSLNEQYF. The CDR3 DNA reads as TGTGCCACCAGCAGAGAGGCTAGCGGGAGTCTAAACGAGCAGTACTTC. Full variable domain (outside the CDR3, taken from reference TRBV15 and TRBJ2-7): DAMVIQNPRYQVTQFGKPVTLSCSQTLNHNVMYWYQQKSSQAPKLLFHYYDKDFNNEADTPDNFQSRRPNTSFCFLDIRSPGLGDTAMYLCATSREASGSLNEQYFGPGTRLTVT.

The J gene is TRBJ2-5, the V gene TRBV29-1; 7 bases are shared with TRBD1. The CDR3 is 13 amino acids. V trimming: 7 bases; J trimming: 4 bases; junction bases outside the gene matches: 9. Germline loops: CDR1 SQVTM, CDR2 ANQGSEA. The CDR3 is CSANTQGTETQYF. CDR3 DNA: TGCAGCGCAAATACACAGGGGACAGAGACCCAGTACTTC.

This chain connects TRBV15 to TRBJ2-1, with TRBD1 matching over 10 bases. The CDR3 is 15 amino acids. Looked up from germline, CDR1 is LNHNV and CDR2 is YYDKDF (reference sequence). The trim removed 3 bases at V and 4 bases at J, leaving 3 bases unmatched. CDR3 nucleotides: TGTGCCACCAGCAGGGACAGGGGGTTATACAATGAGCAGTTCTTC. Translation gives CATSRDRGLYNEQFF.

This chain links TRBV29-1 with TRBJ2-1; 7 bases fit TRBD1. Germline V lookup: CDR1 SQVTM, CDR2 ANQGSEA. With V trimmed by 7 bases and J by 9 bases, 6 bases remained unmatched. The CDR3 extends over 11 amino acids. The CDR3 spells CSGEQGSEQFF. The DNA for the CDR3 is TGCAGCGGCGAACAGGGGAGTGAGCAGTTCTTC.

The genes are TRBV27 and TRBJ1-3; tentative D call: TRBD1 (5 bases). Germline CDR1 and CDR2: MNHEY and SMNVEV (reference sequence). V was trimmed by 7 bases and J by 4 bases, leaving 11 bases between them. This CDR3 is built from 13 residues. The CDR3 loop reads CASKRTTGNTIYF. CDR3 coding DNA: TGTGCCAGCAAGCGGACAACCGGAAACACCATATATTTT.

This sequence joins TRBV30 and TRBJ1-1, with TRBD1 as a possible D gene (6 bases). Germline V gene lookup returns CDR1 GTSNPN and CDR2 SVGIG (reference sequence). The CDR3 totals 12 residues. The V and J ends lost 2 bases and 7 bases respectively, with 11 bases between them. The CDR3 region is CAWSRGAIEAFF. The CDR3 DNA is TGTGCCTGGAGTAGGGGGGCCATTGAAGCTTTCTTT.

The chain has TRBV7-2 and TRBJ2-5; D gene uncertain. Trimming stripped 7 bases from V and 1 base from J, with 10 bases between. Germline V lookup: CDR1 SGHTA, CDR2 FQGNSA. The CDR3 runs 13 residues. CDR3 residues: CASNSVAQETQYF. The CDR3 region has the DNA TGTGCCAGCAACTCAGTGGCCCAAGAGACCCAGTACTTC.

This sequence joins TRBV18 and TRBJ2-7; D is perhaps TRBD1 (6 bases). The CDR3 consists of 15 residues. Germline CDR1 reads KGHSH; CDR2 reads LQKENI. V lost 3 bases to trimming and J lost 1 base, with 13 bases between them. The CDR3: CASSPSGRGSYEQYF. As DNA, the CDR3 is TGTGCCAGCTCACCCTCGGGCAGGGGTTCCTACGAGCAGTACTTC.

J is TRBJ2-5 and V is TRBV7-3, with D possibly matching TRBD2 (6 bases). Germline assignment: CDR1 SGHTA and CDR2 FQGTGA. The V end lost 2 bases, the J end lost 2 bases, and 12 bases lay between the germline ends. The CDR3 runs to 15 residues. CDR3 amino acids: CASSLAGTEQETQYF. The CDR3 DNA sequence: TGTGCCAGCAGCTTAGCTGGGACTGAACAAGAGACCCAGTACTTC.

The chain uses TRBV30 and TRBJ1-1; D unresolved. The ends were cut back, 5 bases at V and 0 bases at J, with 16 bases in the middle. Germline-derived CDR1 and CDR2 are GTSNPN and SVGIG (reference sequence). The CDR3 runs 15 residues. CDR3 nucleotides: TGTGCCTGGGTTGGAAAAGGGCGATTGAACACTGAAGCTTTCTTT. This gives the protein CAWVGKGRLNTEAFF.

This clone was observed a few times. V gene TRBV6-1 combines with J gene TRBJ1-5, with D hard to call. The CDR3 runs 14 residues. V lost 3 bases to trimming and J lost 5 bases, with 11 bases between them. Germline V CDR1 and CDR2: MNHNS, SASEGT. The CDR3 sequence is CASSENSPHQPQHF. The DNA for the CDR3 is TGTGCCAGCAGTGAGAACAGTCCCCATCAGCCCCAGCATTTT.

The chain uses TRBV19 and TRBJ1-4; D is perhaps TRBD1 (6 bases). The V and J ends lost 4 bases and 8 bases respectively, with 17 bases between them. The length of the CDR3 is 15 residues. Germline CDR1 and CDR2: LNHDA and SQIVND (reference sequence). The CDR3 DNA reads as TGTGCCAGTAGTACATCAGGGACACATGGGGAAAAACTGTTTTTT. Residues: CASSTSGTHGEKLFF.

This chain connects TRBV7-3 to TRBJ1-1; TRBD1 aligns across 8 bases. Germline V gene data show CDR1 as SGHTA and CDR2 as FQGTGA. The CDR3 spans 14 residues. Unmatched junction bases numbered 0, after V lost 2 bases and J lost 1 base. CDR3 in amino acids: CASSLGTGNTEAFF. The CDR3 bases are TGTGCCAGCAGCTTAGGGACAGGGAACACTGAAGCTTTCTTT.

This clone was observed once. V and J are TRBV19 and TRBJ2-1; 15 positions agree with TRBD2. The CDR3 extends over 16 amino acids. Looked up from germline, CDR1 is LNHDA and CDR2 is SQIVND (reference sequence). After removal of 4 bases from V and 7 bases from J, the junction contained 5 bases not matched to a gene. In nucleotides, the CDR3 is TGTGCCAGTAGTACAGGACTAGCGGGAGGGTTAAATGAGCAGTTCTTC. This encodes CASSTGLAGGLNEQFF.

This clone was recorded only once. V is TRBV30 and J is TRBJ1-2; 11 bases agree with TRBD1. Germline CDR1 is GTSNPN and CDR2 is SVGIG (reference sequence). This CDR3 has 12 amino acids. V lost 1 base to trimming and J lost 8 bases; unmatched junction nucleotides: 0. The CDR3 spells CAWSGTGGGYTF. The CDR3 DNA is TGTGCCTGGAGTGGGACAGGGGGCGGCTACACCTTC.

The CDR3 DNA is TGTGCCAGCAGTCTAAACCTACAGGGGGCGATGTTCTTC. This translates into CASSLNLQGAMFF. This chain joins TRBV6-5 and TRBJ2-1, with 9 bases identical to TRBD1. Germline CDR1 and CDR2: MNHEY and SVGAGI. The CDR3 extends over 13 amino acids. J was trimmed by 15 bases and V by 5 bases; bases with no gene match: 11.

The rearrangement joins TRBV28 to TRBJ1-5; D might be TRBD1 (5 bases). The CDR3 sequence is 14 residues long. V was cut by 3 bases and J by 3 bases, with 9 bases left in between. Per the germline V gene, CDR1 is MDHEN and CDR2 is SYDVKM. This CDR3 reads CASSLGEYNQPQHF. CDR3 nucleotides: TGTGCCAGCAGTTTGGGGGAGTACAATCAGCCCCAGCATTTT.

This clone was observed a handful of times. This rearrangement joins TRBV5-4 to TRBJ2-7; D may match TRBD1 or TRBD2 (5 bases each). Germline V gives CDR1 SGHNT, CDR2 YYREEE (reference sequence). The CDR3 has 12 residues. With 4 bases removed from V and 7 bases from J, the gap between germline ends came to 12 bases. CDR3 DNA: TGTGCCAGCAGCCGCGACAGCGGAGAGCAGTACTTC. This encodes CASSRDSGEQYF.